This T cell receptor (beta chain) was obtained from a study of blood T cell repertoires in COVID-19 (dated by TCRdb to 2019 to 2021). About the study as a whole: The collaborator samples originated in the United States, Italy and Spain and spanned the acute and convalescent phases of COVID-19. Deeply sampled blood TCRbeta repertoires from subjects exposed to, actively infected with, or recovered from COVID-19 were included in the dataset. HLA class I and class II types, where available, came from metadata supplied by the sample provider rather than from assay-based typing. The repertoires were released in a freely available public database meant as a resource for research on the immune response to SARS-CoV-2. Sample metadata almost always included a de-identified subject ID, COVID-19 status, age in years and sex. The samples were drawn from two sources: the first 160 participants of the ongoing ImmuneRACE study, and fewer than 1,500 subjects contributed by 6 global collaborators. The prospective study material was composed of cDNA or gDNA derived from T cells, B-cell-depleted T cells, or PBMCs. General conclusions and limits of the study: The quantity of clinical and demographic metadata differed by source and by participant and was supplied without curation.

The germline ends are 19 bases apart after V is trimmed by 0 bases and J by 8 bases. The germline V gene encodes CDR1 LGHDT and CDR2 YNNKEL (reference sequence). From cysteine to phenylalanine, the CDR3 is 16 amino acids long. The DNA shown is the 48-base CDR3, in frame from base 1. TCRbeta CDR3 regions were amplified from genomic DNA by means of the immunoSEQ Assay, a bias-controlled multiplex PCR. The study's processing was this. The number of nucleated cells in each sample was estimated by amplification of reference gene primers within the assay. Sequence reads were collapsed and filtered to measure the absolute abundance of every unique TCRbeta CDR3 rearrangement. For each sample, productive Simpson clonality was calculated by taking the square root of Simpson's diversity index across productive rearrangements. TCRdb provides this immuneACCESS table in a form limited to in-frame rearrangements. Some clones are lacking; in checked studies, under half of them reflect an unresolved V gene, and why the rest are absent is not known. V and J calls plus clone size are reproduced from that table; the DNA served to infer D and trimming. This sample comprises roughly 190,000 clones, under 90% of them detected only once. The ten largest clones capture roughly 6.7% of the sample.

Each collaborating institution followed its own protocols to collect whole blood in K2EDTA tubes. For TCRbeta analysis, collaborator samples were shipped as frozen whole blood, as isolated PBMCs, or as DNA extracted from either sample type. Points on this clone: Its antigen is unknown. Base qualities are not at hand, and no much larger clone is one base apart.

The sample taken for sequencing was peripheral blood. This clonotype was sampled from a man in his sixties with acute or convalescent COVID-19. This chain joins TRBV3-1 (or the pseudogene TRBV3-2) to TRBJ1-2, with no D gene named confidently. CDR3 sequence: CASSQDLRTGGGGYTF. The sequence in DNA is TGTGCCAGCAGCCAAGATCTTAGGACCGGAGGTGGGGGCTACACCTTC.